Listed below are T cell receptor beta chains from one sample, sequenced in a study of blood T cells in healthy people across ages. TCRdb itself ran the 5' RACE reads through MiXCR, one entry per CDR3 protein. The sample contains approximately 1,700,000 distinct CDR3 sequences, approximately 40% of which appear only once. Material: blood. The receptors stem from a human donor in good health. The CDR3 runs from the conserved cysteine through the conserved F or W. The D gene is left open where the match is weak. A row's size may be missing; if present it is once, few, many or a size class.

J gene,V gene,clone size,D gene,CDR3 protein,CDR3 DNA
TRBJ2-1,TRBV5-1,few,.,CASSLGGTDNEQFF,TGCGCCAGCAGCTTGGGGGGTACGGACAATGAGCAGTTCTTC
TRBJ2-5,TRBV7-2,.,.,CASGPRRLAQETQYF,TGTGCCAGCGGCCCCAGAAGGCTGGCCCAAGAGACCCAGTACTTC
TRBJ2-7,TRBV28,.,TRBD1,CASTEGGQNYEQYF,TGTGCCAGCACCGAAGGGGGACAGAACTACGAGCAGTACTTC
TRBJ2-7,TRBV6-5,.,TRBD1,CASSYHKRTGGFEQYF,TGTGCCAGCAGTTACCATAAGAGGACAGGGGGTTTTGAGCAGTACTTC
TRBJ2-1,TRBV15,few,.,CATSTRRGPKAYNEQFF,TGTGCCACCAGCACGCGTAGGGGCCCGAAAGCCTACAATGAGCAGTTCTTC
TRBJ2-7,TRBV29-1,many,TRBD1,CSVETGPYEQYF,TGCAGCGTGGAGACAGGGCCCTACGAGCAGTACTTC
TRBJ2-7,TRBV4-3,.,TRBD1,CASSKRQGISYEQYF,TGCGCCAGCAGCAAGCGACAGGGCATCTCCTACGAGCAGTACTTC
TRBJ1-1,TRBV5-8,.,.,CASSLVGRHTEAFF,TGTGCCAGCAGCTTGGTAGGGCGGCACACTGAAGCTTTCTTT
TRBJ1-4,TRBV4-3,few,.,CASSQDTWTEKLFF,TGCGCCAGCAGCCAAGATACTTGGACTGAAAAACTGTTTTTT
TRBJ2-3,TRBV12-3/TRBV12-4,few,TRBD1,CASSPGQGASTDTQYF,TGTGCCAGCAGCCCTGGACAGGGGGCTTCCACAGATACGCAGTATTTT
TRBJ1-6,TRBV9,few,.,CASSVGGAGSPLHF,TGTGCCAGCAGCGTAGGCGGGGCCGGATCACCCCTCCACTTT
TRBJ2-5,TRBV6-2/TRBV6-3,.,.,CASSSPAPGTQYF,TGTGCCAGCAGTTCCCCCGCCCCAGGGACCCAGTACTTC
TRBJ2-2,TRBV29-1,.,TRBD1,CSVEPDRDNTGELFF,TGCAGCGTTGAACCCGACAGGGATAACACCGGGGAGCTGTTTTTT
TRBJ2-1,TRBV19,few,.,CASSNRVWNEQFF,TGTGCCAGTAGTAACAGGGTATGGAATGAGCAGTTCTTC
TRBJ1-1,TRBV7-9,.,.,CASSFRSAGQPEAFF,TGTGCCAGCAGCTTTAGATCGGCAGGGCAACCTGAAGCTTTCTTT
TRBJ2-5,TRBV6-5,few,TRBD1,CASRLQGWETQYF,TGTGCCAGCAGGTTACAGGGGTGGGAGACCCAGTACTTC
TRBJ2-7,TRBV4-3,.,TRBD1,CASSHGQGGFGEQYF,TGCGCCAGCAGCCATGGACAGGGGGGATTCGGCGAGCAGTACTTC
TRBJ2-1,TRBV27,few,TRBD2,CASSISGGFYNEQFF,TGTGCCAGCAGTATTAGCGGGGGTTTCTACAATGAGCAGTTCTTC
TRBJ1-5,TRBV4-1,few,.,CASSPTTQRQPQHF,TGCGCCAGCAGCCCGACGACCCAACGCCAGCCCCAGCATTTT
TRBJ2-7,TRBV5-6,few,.,CASTYDGFYEQYF,TGTGCCAGCACCTACGACGGGTTCTACGAGCAGTACTTC
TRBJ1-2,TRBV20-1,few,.,CSALNRDGYTF,TGCAGTGCTCTCAACAGGGATGGCTACACCTTC
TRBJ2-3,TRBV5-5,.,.,CVSSLVVVPSNTQYF,TGTGTCAGCAGCTTGGTAGTGGTCCCATCAAATACGCAGTATTTT
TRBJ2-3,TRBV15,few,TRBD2,CATSRGLAGVADAQYF,TGTGCCACCAGCAGGGGACTAGCGGGGGTTGCTGATGCGCAGTATTTT
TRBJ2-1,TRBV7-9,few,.,CASDRVSSYNEQFF,TGTGCCAGCGATAGGGTTAGTTCTTACAATGAGCAGTTCTTC
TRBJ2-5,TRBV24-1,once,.,CATSVPEQETQYF,TGTGCCACCAGTGTTCCCGAACAAGAGACCCAGTACTTC
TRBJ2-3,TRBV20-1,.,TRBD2,CSYSGGAIDTQYF,TGCAGTTATAGCGGGGGGGCCATAGATACGCAGTATTTT
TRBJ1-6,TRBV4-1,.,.,CASSPRGVSNSPLHF,TGCGCCAGCAGCCCAAGGGGGGTGAGTAATTCACCCCTCCACTTT
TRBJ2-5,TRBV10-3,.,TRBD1,CAISARDRGETQYF,TGTGCCATCAGTGCCCGGGACAGGGGAGAGACCCAGTACTTC
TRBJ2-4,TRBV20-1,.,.,CSAFADNIQYF,TGCAGTGCCTTCGCGGACAACATTCAGTACTTC
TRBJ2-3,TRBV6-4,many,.,CASSVVASPPDTQYF,TGTGCCAGCAGTGTAGTCGCTAGCCCCCCAGATACGCAGTATTTT
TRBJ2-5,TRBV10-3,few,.,CAISDVEETQYF,TGTGCCATCAGTGACGTAGAAGAGACCCAGTACTTC
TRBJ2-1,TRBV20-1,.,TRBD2,CSALGTSGGYNEQFF,TGCAGTGCTCTCGGGACTAGCGGGGGGTACAATGAGCAGTTCTTC
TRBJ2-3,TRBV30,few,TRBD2,CAWSRGGGGDTQYF,TGTGCCTGGAGTCGGGGGGGCGGTGGAGATACGCAGTATTTT
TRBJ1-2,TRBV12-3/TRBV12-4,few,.,CASSLDRDYYGYTF,TGTGCCAGCAGTTTAGACAGGGACTACTATGGCTACACCTTC
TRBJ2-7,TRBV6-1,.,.,CASSARGTTYEQYF,TGTGCCAGCAGCGCAAGGGGGACAACCTACGAGCAGTACTTC
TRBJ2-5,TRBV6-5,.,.,CASSSKGPSRGETQYF,TGTGCCAGCAGTTCCAAGGGACCATCTCGAGGGGAGACCCAGTACTTC
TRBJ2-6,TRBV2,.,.,CASSEDRVPANVLTF,TGTGCCAGCAGTGAAGACAGGGTCCCCGCGAACGTCCTGACTTTC
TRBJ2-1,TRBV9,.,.,CASSVSAPQETQFF,TGTGCCAGCAGCGTCTCAGCACCTCAAGAGACCCAGTTCTTC
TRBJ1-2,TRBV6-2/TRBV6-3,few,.,CASSRIPGQQTNYGYTF,TGTGCCAGCAGTCGTATACCTGGACAGCAGACTAACTATGGCTACACCTTC
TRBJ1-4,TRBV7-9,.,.,CASRRDGTRANEKLFF,TGTGCCAGCAGAAGAGACGGTACACGGGCTAATGAAAAACTGTTTTTT
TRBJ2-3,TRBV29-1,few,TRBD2,CSVVFSGRETSTDTQYF,TGCAGCGTTGTTTTCAGCGGGAGAGAGACTAGCACAGATACGCAGTATTTT
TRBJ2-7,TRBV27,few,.,CASSGVGEQYF,TGTGCCAGCAGTGGTGTGGGAGAGCAGTACTTC